The entry that follows covers one T cell receptor beta chain sequence. Its antigen remains unidentified. Per-base quality was not reported, and no clone a single base away is much larger than it. TCR beta CDR3 regions were amplified from RNA transcripts for repertoire sequencing. A first-round RT-PCR used HTBI primers with the Qiagen OneStep RT-PCR kit, followed by a second-round multiplex PCR, size selection and purification. Libraries were sequenced paired-end with 100 bp reads on an Illumina HiSeq2000. The authors' analysis ran thus. SOAPnuke was used to process the reads, throwing out any read that had adapters, had uncalled bases, had a mean Phred below 15, or lacked an exact constant-primer or identifier match. High-quality paired reads were merged with COPE v1.2.5. Each unique nucleotide sequence was defined as a clonotype, and clonotypes were aligned to IMGT TRB V, D and J references with MiTCR v1.1. The analysis was limited to V-J combinations with a frequency above 0.0001, which together covered approximately 99% of repertoires. A TCR clonal expansion and chaos score per V-J combination was defined as the ratio of F50 clonal expansion to chaos observed in the TCRdist matrix. Welch's t-statistics and random forest were used to reduce the features to 10 to 15 V-J combinations, which were then used as input to a naive Bayes classifier. The similarity between thyroid and blood repertoires was quantified using the Morisita-Horn index. TCRdb itself trimmed the public reads at Q25 with fastp, ran MiXCR and retained productive beta chains. Rows are unified per CDR3 protein, each entry keeping the most common DNA and genes. The V and J calls follow TCRdb's processing rather than the paper's. The sample table holds about 410,000 distinct CDR3 sequences, of which around 16% were seen once. Around 1.6% of the sample is in the top ten clones.

The sample belongs to a study of Graves' ophthalmopathy and Graves' hyperthyroidism (dated by TCRdb to the late 2010s). For the study in its entirety: Peripheral blood was collected at initial diagnosis, prior to any treatment. For training and testing, the 95 to 100 patients in the discovery cohort were randomly divided in a 7:3 ratio. After sampling, hyperthyroidism patients received methimazole starting at 30 mg daily, and ophthalmopathy patients received high-dose intravenous methylprednisolone. In roughly 6 hyperthyroidism patients, T-cell repertoires of thyroid tissue and blood were compared. To explore V-J signatures distinguishing ophthalmopathy from hyperthyroidism, a discovery set of under 110 patients (fewer than 45 ophthalmopathy, over 55 stable hyperthyroidism) was enrolled. In total, 135 blood samples were TCR-sequenced: 40 to 45 ophthalmopathy, some 75 hyperthyroidism and some 17 hyperthyroidism-to-ophthalmopathy patients. The study used signatures of the TCR beta repertoire to tell Graves' ophthalmopathy apart from Graves' hyperthyroidism and to predict which patients would progress to ophthalmopathy. For independent validation, a separate cohort was made up of around 18 hyperthyroidism patients plus 17 patients who later progressed from hyperthyroidism to ophthalmopathy. Study-level results and caveats: In validation, the model predicted ophthalmopathy progression with about 71% sensitivity and roughly 72% specificity; roughly 11 predicted patients were CT-confirmed with GO in a median of approximately 6.5 months. In cross-validation, the 13-signature model distinguished ophthalmopathy from stable hyperthyroidism with about 88% sensitivity and roughly 81% specificity, and in the test set the corresponding values were approximately 80% and 75%. Most expanded thyroid clonotypes with a frequency above 0.001 also appeared in blood, which suggests that blood repertoires may reflect the immune response in the thyroid. Sample size was not statistically predetermined, and group allocation was not concealed from the investigators.

Patients with ophthalmopathy had moderately to severely active disease, with a Clinical Activity Score of 3 or more, a NOSPECS grade of 4 or more, and a disease duration of less than 3 months. Patients were excluded if they had other autoimmune diseases, uncontrolled infections, pregnancy or lactation. Clinical symptoms, serum thyroxine, TRAb, thyroid ultrasound and orbital computed tomography were used for diagnosis. PBMCs were isolated from approximately 10 ml of fresh peripheral blood by Ficoll-Paque density gradient centrifugation. Trizol reagent was used to extract the total RNA, and its quality was then checked on an Agilent 2100 Bioanalyzer. The cysteine opens and the phenylalanine closes a CDR3 of 15 amino acids. This entry keeps only the CDR3 DNA: 45 bases, framed from base 1. V was cut back by 6 bases and J by 0 bases, leaving a gap of 14 bases between them. CDR1 LNHDA and CDR2 SQIVND are derived from the germline V gene (reference sequence).

The TCR comes from a woman aged 18-29 years with Graves' ophthalmopathy. Donor details come from another sample of the same person, matched by shared clones. The source material was peripheral blood. This receptor chain uses TRBV19 and TRBJ1-2; TRBD1 is a weak D gene call, 6 bases matching. In nucleotide form, the sequence is TGTGCCAGTAGAAAGACAGGAGCTGCTAACTATGGCTACACCTTC. This sequence encodes CASRKTGAANYGYTF.